These T cell receptor beta chains were read from a single sample in a study of T cells in pancreatic ductal adenocarcinoma. Produced via immunoSEQ multiplex PCR; TCRdb's table is partial and in-frame only. This table holds just under 30,000 clones, around 90% found once. The sequenced material came from PBMCs. The receptors derive from a human donor with pancreatic ductal adenocarcinoma. CDR3s include the opening cysteine and the closing phenylalanine or tryptophan. The D gene is left open where the match is weak. Clone size, where shown, is once, few, many, or a class for clones that have expanded.

- - TRBJ2-7 TRBV28 TGTGCCAGCACTTTCAATAACTACGAGCAGTACTTC CASTFNNYEQYF
- - TRBJ1-1 TRBV27 TGTGCCAGCAGTTTAAGTGGGTCGGCTGAAGCTTTCTTT CASSLSGSAEAFF
- TRBD2 TRBJ2-7 TRBV28 TGTGCCAGCTCCCACGGTGGGTGGGTGACTAGCGCGGACGAGCAGTACTTC CASSHGGWVTSADEQYF
- - TRBJ1-4 TRBV7-2 TGTGCCAGCAGCCCGTACCTCCCCAGGGGTCGGAGTGAAAAACTGTTTTTT CASSPYLPRGRSEKLFF
- - TRBJ2-7 TRBV5-1 TGCGCCAGCAGCTGGGAGTCTCCCTTCCACGAGCAGTACTTC CASSWESPFHEQYF
- - TRBJ2-7 TRBV29-1 TGCAGCGTTGGAGGGGGGGGGCCCTACGAGCAGTACTTC CSVGGGGPYEQYF
few TRBD1 TRBJ1-1 TRBV6-1 TGTGCCAGCAGTGAAAAGACAGGGGCTTCTGAAGCTTTCTTT CASSEKTGASEAFF
- - TRBJ2-3 TRBV27 TGTGCCAGCAGTTTACAGGCGGGCACAGATACGCAGTATTTT CASSLQAGTDTQYF
- TRBD2 TRBJ2-7 TRBV30 TGTGCCTGGAGCGGGACTAGCGGGAGGGCCTCCTACGAGCAGTACTTC CAWSGTSGRASYEQYF
- - TRBJ1-5 TRBV23-1 TGCGCCAGCAGTCAACAGGGGCCCCAGCATTTT CASSQQGPQHF
- - TRBJ1-1 TRBV19 TGTGCCAGTAGTATCGCGTGGTCTGAAGCTTTCTTT CASSIAWSEAFF
- TRBD1 TRBJ2-7 TRBV7-9 TGTGCCAGCAGGCCCGCCCAGACAGGGTTTCACGAGCAGTACTTC CASRPAQTGFHEQYF
- - TRBJ1-1 TRBV10-3 TGTGCCATCAGTGAGTTGGCCAACACTGAAGCTTTCTTT CAISELANTEAFF
- - TRBJ2-2 TRBV6-4 TGTGCCAGCAGTGTCGGGGGGCTAGTTGCGAACACCGGGGAGCTGTTTTTT CASSVGGLVANTGELFF
- - TRBJ2-2 TRBV9 TGTGCCAGCAGCGCAGGGACCCACCCGGCCGGGGAGCTGTTTTTT CASSAGTHPAGELFF
- - TRBJ1-2 TRBV6-5 TGTGCCAGCAGTTTCGCGGACAGAAACACCTTC CASSFADRNTF
- - TRBJ1-5 TRBV18 TGTGCCAGCTCCCCAAACCCGGATCAGCCCCAGCATTTT CASSPNPDQPQHF
- - TRBJ2-7 TRBV7-2 TGTGCCAGCAGCCCGCGAGGGCTTTCCTACGAGCAGTACTTC CASSPRGLSYEQYF
- TRBD2 TRBJ2-7 TRBV7-9 TGTGCCAGCAGCTCGAAAAGCGGGAGAGAAGGCGAGCAGTACTTC CASSSKSGREGEQYF
- - TRBJ1-3 TRBV25-1 TGTGCCAGCAGTGAATCGGGAGGGTCCGGAAACACCATATATTTT CASSESGGSGNTIYF
- TRBD2 TRBJ2-3 TRBV6-6 TGTGCCAGCAGACTCTTCCCTAGCGGGAGGACAGATACGCAGTATTTT CASRLFPSGRTDTQYF
- - TRBJ1-6 TRBV30 TGTGCCTGGAGTAACCTCTTAGGGGGGGGGAATTCACCCCTCCACTTT CAWSNLLGGGNSPLHF
- TRBD1 TRBJ1-5 TRBV6-5 TGTGCCAGCAAGAGAGGGACAGCTCGATTTCAGCCCCAGCATTTT CASKRGTARFQPQHF
- TRBD2 TRBJ2-7 TRBV7-2 TGTGCCAGCAGCCTAGCCCGGATAGCGGGAGGGAGGTCCTACGAGCAGTACTTC CASSLARIAGGRSYEQYF
- TRBD1 TRBJ1-5 TRBV6-1 TGTGCCAGCAGCGCGACAGGGCCGCAGGATCAGCCCCAGCATTTT CASSATGPQDQPQHF
- - TRBJ2-7 TRBV28 TGTGCCAGCAGCGCCAGGGAAGGCGAGCAGTACTTC CASSAREGEQYF
- TRBD2 TRBJ2-7 TRBV4-1 TGCGCCAGCAGCCATCAACTATCTGGACTAGCTTACGAGCAGTACTTC CASSHQLSGLAYEQYF
- TRBD1 TRBJ2-2 TRBV5-8 TGTGCCAGCACCCCGGGACAGGGGACCGGGGAGCTGTTTTTT CASTPGQGTGELFF
- - TRBJ2-5 TRBV5-1 TGCGCCAGCAGCTTGGAAGAGGGGGTACAGACCCAGTACTTC CASSLEEGVQTQYF
- - TRBJ1-1 TRBV28 TGTGCCATCGAGTTGAACACTGAAGCTTTCTTT CAIELNTEAFF
- - TRBJ2-3 TRBV27 TGTGCCAGCAGTCCCAACACAGATACGCAGTATTTT CASSPNTDTQYF
- TRBD1 TRBJ2-1 TRBV2 TGTGCCACCAAAATGGGACAGGGGGCCGGTGAGCAGTTCTTC CATKMGQGAGEQFF
- TRBD1 TRBJ1-1 TRBV4-3 TGCGCCAGCAGCCATCCATCGGGACAGGGGGGCACTGAAGCTTTCTTT CASSHPSGQGGTEAFF
- - TRBJ2-1 TRBV5-6 TGTGCCAGCAGCTCCCTCGGGCGGGAACCTCGAATACATGAGCAGTTCTTC CASSSLGREPRIHEQFF
- - TRBJ2-2 TRBV29-1 TGCAGCGTTGGTCTTTACAGAACGAACACCGGGGAGCTGTTTTTT CSVGLYRTNTGELFF
- - TRBJ2-3 TRBV15 TGTGCCACCAGCAGAGGCCGGGCAGGCCGAGACCCTAGCACAGATACGCAGTATTTT CATSRGRAGRDPSTDTQYF
- - TRBJ2-2 TRBV6-4 TGTGCCAGCAGTTTGGTAGCGGCGAACACCGGGGAGCTGTTTTTT CASSLVAANTGELFF
- TRBD1 TRBJ1-5 TRBV6-5 TGTGCCAGCAGTCGGGACAGGACGAATCAGCCCCAGCATTTT CASSRDRTNQPQHF